The sequence of this TCR beta chain was determined in a study of shared clonotypes between healthy human individuals. For the study at large: Each donor contributed plates that comprised three CD4 naive, three CD4 memory, two CD8 naive and one CD8 memory. Whole-study results and caveats: The naive CD4 repertoires of several donors were compared, and around 5% of clonotypes were shared. The low donor count limited represented genetic and exposure-history diversity.

The method was immunoSEQ multiplex PCR; TCRdb's version includes in-frame clones alone and lacks a portion of them. The data show approximately 650,000 clones, over 95% seen once. The trim removed 4 bases at V and 5 bases at J, leaving 10 bases unmatched. Germline-derived CDR1 and CDR2 are PRHDT and FYEKMQ (reference sequence). CDR3 length: 16 residues. CD8 cells regarded as naive lacked CD45RO, were positively chosen for CCR7, and omitted terminally differentiated effector memory CD45RA+ cells. This clone appeared a single time. The antigen is not known. The sequence derives from a woman under 40 in good health. Material for sequencing was naive CD8+ T cells sorted from blood. This sequence joins TRBV13 and TRBJ2-1; TRBD1 matches 8 bases. CDR3 nucleotide sequence: TGTGCCAGCAGCTCTTCCGACAGGGGAGGAAACAATGAGCAGTTCTTC. It encodes CASSSSDRGGNNEQFF.